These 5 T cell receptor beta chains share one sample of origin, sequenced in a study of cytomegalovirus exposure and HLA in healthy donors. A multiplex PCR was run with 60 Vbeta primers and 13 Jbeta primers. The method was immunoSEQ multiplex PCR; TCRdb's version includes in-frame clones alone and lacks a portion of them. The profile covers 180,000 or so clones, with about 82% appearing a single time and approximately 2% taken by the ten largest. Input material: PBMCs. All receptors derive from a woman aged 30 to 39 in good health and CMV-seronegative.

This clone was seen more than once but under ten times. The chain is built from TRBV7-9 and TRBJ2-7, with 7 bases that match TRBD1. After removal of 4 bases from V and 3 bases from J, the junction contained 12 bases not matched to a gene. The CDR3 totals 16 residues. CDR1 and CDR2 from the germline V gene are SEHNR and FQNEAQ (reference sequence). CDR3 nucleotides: TGTGCCAGCAGCTCCCCCAAGACAGGGCCAAACTACGAGCAGTACTTC. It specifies CASSSPKTGPNYEQYF.

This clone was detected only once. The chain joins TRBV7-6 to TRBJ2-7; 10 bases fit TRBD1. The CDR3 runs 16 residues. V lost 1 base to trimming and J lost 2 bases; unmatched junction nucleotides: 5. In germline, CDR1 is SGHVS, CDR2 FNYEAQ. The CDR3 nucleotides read TGTGCCAGCAGCTTAGGGACGGGACAGGGGACCTACGAGCAGTACTTC. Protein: CASSLGTGQGTYEQYF.

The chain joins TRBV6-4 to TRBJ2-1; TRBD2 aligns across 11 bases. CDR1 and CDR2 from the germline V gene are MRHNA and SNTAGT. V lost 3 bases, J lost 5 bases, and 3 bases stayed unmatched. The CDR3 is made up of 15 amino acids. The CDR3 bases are TGTGCCAGCAGTGAGCTAGCGGGGGGTAACAATGAGCAGTTCTTC. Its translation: CASSELAGGNNEQFF.

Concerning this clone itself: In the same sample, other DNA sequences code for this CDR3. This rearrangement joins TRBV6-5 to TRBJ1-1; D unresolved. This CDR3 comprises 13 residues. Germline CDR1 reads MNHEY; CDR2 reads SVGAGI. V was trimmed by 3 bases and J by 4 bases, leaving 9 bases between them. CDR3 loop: CASSYLRGTEAFF. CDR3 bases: TGTGCCAGCAGTTATCTGCGGGGCACTGAAGCTTTCTTT.

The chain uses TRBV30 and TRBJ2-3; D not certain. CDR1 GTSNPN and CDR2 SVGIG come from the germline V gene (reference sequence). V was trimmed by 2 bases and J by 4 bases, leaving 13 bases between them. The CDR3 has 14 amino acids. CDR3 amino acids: CAWSLEAGADTQYF. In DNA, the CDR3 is TGTGCCTGGAGTCTAGAGGCCGGAGCAGATACGCAGTATTTT.